This section outlines one T cell receptor (beta chain) sequence together with its context. This entry comes from a study of cytotoxic CD8 clonotypes in ibrutinib-treated CLL. Turning to the study itself: The authors obtained response samples at a median of about 13 months of treatment, range 6 to 36.

Deletions cut 0 bases from V and 6 bases from J, with 8 bases between. The CDR3 loop spans 13 amino acids. The germline V gene encodes CDR1 SGHTA and CDR2 FQGNSA. Sequenced by immunoSEQ multiplex PCR; TCRdb stores in-frame clones only, minus some. The data contain under 200,000 clones, 81% of them singletons. The specimen comprised PBMCs, sampled after 12 months of ibrutinib treatment. This clonotype was obtained from a human donor with chronic lymphocytic leukemia. The J gene is TRBJ1-1, the V gene TRBV7-2; D remains unclear. CDR3 DNA: TGTGCCAGCAGCTTAGCGAGGGCAGCTGAAGCTTTCTTT. Its protein product is CASSLARAAEAFF.